The clone carrying this T cell receptor beta chain was picked up one time. These data originate in a study of shared T cell receptors in the human thymus. CDR1 and CDR2 from the germline V gene are SNHLY and FYNNEI. The V segment lost 3 bases and the J segment 1 base; nucleotides outside the gene matches: 9. CDR3 length equals 19 residues. Generated by immunoSEQ multiplex PCR, the TCRdb table keeps only in-frame clones and is missing some. Found here are almost 550,000 clones, 75% to 80% of them singletons; the top ten hold around 0.012%. Separately, the same data were catalogued under a study of human thymus T cells. This second report adds: Among the donors, all were healthy Finnish infants having corrective surgery for congenital heart defects. Biased V and J segment usage appeared in thymus and peripheral blood. Related research reported highly overlapping thymic repertoires among unrelated individuals.

This receptor was identified in a boy in the first two years of life with a congenital heart defect. The V gene is TRBV2, the J gene TRBJ2-3; the match to TRBD2 covers 14 bases. Sequences were obtained from thymocytes. CDR3 amino acids: CASSEGLAGVLWGTDTQYF. The CDR3 nucleotides read TGTGCCAGCAGTGAGGGACTAGCGGGAGTGCTTTGGGGCACAGATACGCAGTATTTT.